One and the same sample provided the 4 T cell receptor beta chains below, sequenced in a study of T cells in Graves' hyperthyroidism and ophthalmopathy (dated by TCRdb to the late 2010s). Preparation of the library involved multiplex PCR. Sequenced using an Illumina HiSeq 2000. Amplification of TCR beta CDR3 regions was carried out from RNA transcripts. The TCR CDR3 was subjected to a first round of RT-PCR using the HTBI primer set and the Qiagen OneStep RT-PCR kit. TCRdb passed the public sequencing reads through fastp at Q25 and MiXCR, retaining productive beta sequences. Each record represents a unique CDR3 protein, reported with the most common genes and DNA among its rows. The sample table records 700,000 to 950,000 distinct CDR3 sequences; roughly a third of these occur just once. The ten largest clones take up about a third of the sample. Sequencing input: blood. These receptors all come from a woman between 35 and 50 years old with Graves' hyperthyroidism.

V is TRBV15 and J is TRBJ2-4; D possibly matches TRBD1 or TRBD2 (5 bases each). Trimming shortened V by 5 bases and J by 5 bases, and 13 bases separated the two germline ends. This CDR3 is built from 14 residues. CDR1 and CDR2 (germline): LNHNV, YYDKDF (reference sequence). CDR3 DNA sequence: TGTGCCACCAGCCCCGAGGGGCCGCAAAACATTCAGTACTTC. This encodes CATSPEGPQNIQYF.

This clonotype has only a few counts. CDR3 amino acids: CASSLMDTGELFF. The CDR3 bases are TGTGCCAGCAGCTTAATGGACACCGGGGAGCTGTTTTTT. The chain uses TRBV7-3 and TRBJ2-2; D uncertain. CDR1 and CDR2 from the germline V gene are SGHTA and FQGTGA. The CDR3 loop spans 13 amino acids. Deletions cut 1 base from V and 3 bases from J, with 3 bases between.

This chain joins TRBV7-2 and TRBJ1-1; 7 bases line up with TRBD1. The CDR3 is 15 residues long. Germline CDR1 reads SGHTA; CDR2 reads FQGNSA. Losses at the gene ends were 5 bases for V and 5 bases for J; bases not matched to a gene: 11. This CDR3 reads CASSDGGRGKTEAFF. The CDR3 nucleotides are TGTGCCAGCAGCGATGGGGGCAGGGGGAAGACTGAAGCTTTCTTT.

This clonotype has a handful of counts. The chain carries TRBV12-3 or TRBV12-4 and TRBJ2-5, with D possibly matching TRBD2 (6 bases). The CDR3 is 16 residues long. Trimming pared 8 bases from V and 5 bases from J, leaving 24 bases between. For the CDR3, the DNA is TGTGCCAGCGGTTGGGGGGAGAGACACCGATATGAGACCCAGTACTTC. Protein: CASGWGERHRYETQYF.